A selection of T cell receptor beta chains follows, all from one sample in a study of blood T cell repertoires in COVID-19. Generated by immunoSEQ multiplex PCR, the TCRdb table keeps only in-frame clones and is missing some. The data show over 150,000 clones, with roughly 89% seen just once and 0.45% to 0.65% held by the top ten. The sequenced material came from peripheral blood. All receptors come from a man aged 45-65 years with acute or convalescent COVID-19. Each CDR3 is given with its conserved first and last residue. The order of the fields is V gene, D gene, J gene, clone size, CDR3 protein, CDR3 DNA. D genes are given only for firm matches. Rows may omit the clone size; those that give it use once, few, many or a size class.

V: TRBV10-3; D: TRBD1; J: TRBJ2-5; size: NA; CDR3: CAISKGETGGRETQYF; DNA: TGTGCCATCAGTAAGGGGGAGACAGGGGGTCGAGAGACCCAGTACTTC
V: TRBV5-1; D: TRBD1; J: TRBJ2-6; size: NA; CDR3: CASSQTGSGANVLTF; DNA: TGCGCCAGCAGCCAGACAGGGTCTGGGGCCAACGTCCTGACTTTC
V: TRBV10-3; D: TRBD2; J: TRBJ2-3; size: NA; CDR3: CAISESGFSGRRADTQYF; DNA: TGTGCCATCAGTGAGTCGGGGTTCAGCGGGAGGAGGGCAGATACGCAGTATTTT
V: TRBV5-1; D: TRBD1; J: TRBJ2-7; size: once; CDR3: CASSLQGHPYEQYF; DNA: TGCGCCAGCAGCTTACAGGGGCACCCCTACGAGCAGTACTTC
V: TRBV5-1; D: NA; J: TRBJ2-6; size: NA; CDR3: CASSSGGFGANVLTF; DNA: TGCGCCAGCAGCTCCGGAGGGTTTGGGGCCAACGTCCTGACTTTC
V: TRBV9; D: NA; J: TRBJ2-3; size: NA; CDR3: CASSVGGASTDTQYF; DNA: TGTGCCAGCAGCGTCGGCGGGGCTAGCACAGATACGCAGTATTTT
V: TRBV4-1; D: NA; J: TRBJ1-6; size: NA; CDR3: CASSQDPGGRTYNSPLHF; DNA: TGCGCCAGCAGCCAAGATCCGGGGGGCCGCACCTATAATTCACCCCTCCACTTT
V: TRBV27; D: TRBD1; J: TRBJ1-5; size: few; CDR3: CASSSGQGRNQPQHF; DNA: TGTGCCAGCAGTTCCGGACAGGGACGCAATCAGCCCCAGCATTTT
V: TRBV7-9; D: NA; J: TRBJ2-2; size: NA; CDR3: CASSLRHTGELFF; DNA: TGTGCCAGCAGTCTGCGGCACACCGGGGAGCTGTTTTTT
V: TRBV29-1; D: TRBD1; J: TRBJ1-5; size: NA; CDR3: CSVRDSSNQPQHF; DNA: TGCAGCGTTAGGGACAGTAGCAATCAGCCCCAGCATTTT
V: TRBV7-9; D: NA; J: TRBJ2-5; size: NA; CDR3: CASSLTEIAVVNF; DNA: TGTGCCAGCAGCTTAACGGAAATAGCGGTTGTGAACTTC
V: TRBV2; D: TRBD2; J: TRBJ2-1; size: NA; CDR3: CASSPWTSGSGNEQFF; DNA: TGTGCCAGCAGTCCTTGGACTAGCGGGAGTGGAAATGAGCAGTTCTTC
V: TRBV27; D: NA; J: TRBJ2-1; size: NA; CDR3: CASRKRAGSYNEQFF; DNA: TGTGCCAGCAGGAAGAGGGCGGGATCCTACAATGAGCAGTTCTTC
V: TRBV6-5; D: NA; J: TRBJ2-7; size: NA; CDR3: CASRVIADYSYEQYF; DNA: TGTGCCAGCAGAGTCATTGCCGACTATTCCTACGAGCAGTACTTC
V: TRBV28; D: TRBD1; J: TRBJ1-2; size: NA; CDR3: CASSPPGQGYYGYTF; DNA: TGTGCCAGCAGTCCGCCGGGACAGGGATACTATGGCTACACCTTC
V: TRBV7-9; D: TRBD1; J: TRBJ1-1; size: once; CDR3: CASSVHRDRATEAFF; DNA: TGTGCCAGCAGCGTACATAGGGACAGGGCTACTGAAGCTTTCTTT
V: TRBV3-1/TRBV3-2; D: TRBD1; J: TRBJ2-1; size: NA; CDR3: CASSQAARGFYNEQFF; DNA: TGTGCCAGCAGCCAAGCCGCCAGGGGGTTTTACAATGAGCAGTTCTTC
V: TRBV18; D: NA; J: TRBJ2-2; size: NA; CDR3: CASSPLFRPTGELFF; DNA: TGTGCCAGCTCACCATTGTTCAGGCCTACCGGGGAGCTGTTTTTT
V: TRBV28; D: TRBD2; J: TRBJ2-7; size: NA; CDR3: CASSNLAGGGYEQYF; DNA: TGTGCCAGCAGTAATTTAGCGGGAGGAGGGTACGAGCAGTACTTC
V: TRBV28; D: NA; J: TRBJ1-1; size: NA; CDR3: CASSLSPNPNTEAFF; DNA: TGTGCCAGCAGTTTAAGTCCTAATCCTAACACTGAAGCTTTCTTT
V: TRBV27; D: NA; J: TRBJ2-2; size: NA; CDR3: CASSLYPPRTGELFF; DNA: TGTGCCAGCAGTTTATACCCCCCGAGGACTGGGGAGCTGTTTTTT
V: TRBV4-1; D: TRBD2; J: TRBJ2-3; size: NA; CDR3: CASSQGSGRESTDTQYF; DNA: TGCGCCAGCAGCCAGGGTAGCGGGAGAGAGAGCACAGATACGCAGTATTTT
V: TRBV10-1; D: TRBD2; J: TRBJ2-7; size: NA; CDR3: CASRTGTSGNEQYF; DNA: TGCGCCAGCAGAACCGGGACTAGCGGGAACGAGCAGTACTTC
V: TRBV20-1; D: TRBD1; J: TRBJ1-1; size: few; CDR3: CSASFQGGTEAFF; DNA: TGCAGTGCTAGTTTTCAGGGGGGTACTGAAGCTTTCTTT
V: TRBV2; D: TRBD2; J: TRBJ2-3; size: once; CDR3: CASSEGSFLSGGADTQYF; DNA: TGTGCCAGCAGTGAAGGCTCGTTTCTATCGGGAGGGGCAGATACGCAGTATTTT
V: TRBV6-5; D: NA; J: TRBJ1-2; size: NA; CDR3: CASSAHANYGYTF; DNA: TGTGCCAGCAGCGCACATGCTAACTATGGCTACACCTTC